One sample yielded the 15 T cell receptor beta chains listed below, sequenced in a study of cytomegalovirus exposure and HLA in healthy donors. The PCR contained 60 Vbeta and 13 Jbeta primers. Sequencing used immunoSEQ multiplex PCR; TCRdb keeps in-frame clones, though not all of them. The table shows some 140,000 clones, with over 65% occurring only once. Sequenced input: PBMCs. The receptors here all came from a woman aged 35 to 49 in good health and CMV-seronegative.

This clone was seen a few times. The chain combines TRBV29-1 with TRBJ1-6; TRBD1 matches at 7 bases. The CDR3 consists of 13 residues. CDR1 is SQVTM and CDR2 is ANQGSEA in the germline V gene. Unmatched junction bases numbered 2, after V lost 3 bases and J lost 6 bases. The CDR3 protein is CSVDGTVNSPLHF. CDR3 DNA: TGCAGCGTTGACGGGACAGTTAATTCACCCCTCCACTTT.

V is TRBV4-1 and J is TRBJ2-3; TRBD1 matches at 9 bases. The V and J ends lost 3 bases and 4 bases, in that order; junction bases with no gene match: 8. CDR3 size: 16 residues. Germline V gene sequence: CDR1 MGHRA, CDR2 YSYEKL. The CDR3: CASSQAGTGSSDTQYF. The CDR3 DNA reads as TGCGCCAGCAGCCAGGCCGGGACAGGGTCGTCAGATACGCAGTATTTT.

This clone occurred a few times. J is TRBJ2-2 and V is TRBV5-6; a possible D gene is TRBD1 (5 bases). CDR1 and CDR2 from the germline V gene are SGHDT and YYEEEE. The germline V and J ends were trimmed by 4 bases and 6 bases, with 16 bases remaining between them. There are 15 residues in the CDR3. The CDR3 region has the DNA TGTGCCAGCAGCCGGCTGGGGCCCCGCCCCGGGGAGCTGTTTTTT. This encodes CASSRLGPRPGELFF.

The J gene is TRBJ1-4, the V gene TRBV4-1, with TRBD1 matching 7 bases. Germline CDR1 MGHRA, CDR2 YSYEKL. J lost 0 bases, V lost 7 bases, and 8 bases had no gene match. The CDR3 is 16 residues long. The CDR3 DNA follows: TGCGCCAGCACCAGACAGGGAGGTTCAACTAATGAAAAACTGTTTTTT. Translating it yields CASTRQGGSTNEKLFF.

The chain couples TRBV11-2 to TRBJ1-1; TRBD1 agrees at 8 bases. CDR1 and CDR2 from the germline V gene are SGHAT and FQNNGV. The V segment lost 5 bases and the J segment 4 bases; nucleotides outside the gene matches: 3. The CDR3 covers 13 residues. CDR3 region: CASSLQGGTEAFF. DNA of the CDR3: TGTGCCAGCAGCCTACAGGGGGGCACTGAAGCTTTCTTT.

This chain links TRBV9 with TRBJ2-1, with 13 bases that match TRBD2. Germline CDR1 SGDLS, CDR2 YYNGEE. V shed 6 bases and J 6 bases; nucleotides not matched to a gene: 12. The CDR3 extends over 17 amino acids. The CDR3 sequence: CASTPTSGRARANEQFF. The CDR3 nucleotides are TGTGCCAGCACCCCAACTAGCGGGAGGGCCCGTGCCAATGAGCAGTTCTTC.

This clone was found once. The CDR3 DNA is TGTGCCAGTAGTCATGATGCAGGGGGCTATTCCAATCAGCCCCAGCATTTT. Translated, it gives CASSHDAGGYSNQPQHF. The chain recombines TRBV19 with TRBJ1-5; TRBD1 aligns across 8 bases. The V and J ends lost 5 bases and 3 bases, in that order; junction bases with no gene match: 12. Germline V gene data show CDR1 as LNHDA and CDR2 as SQIVND (reference sequence). This CDR3 contains 17 residues.

The V and J genes are TRBV9 and TRBJ2-1; unclear D gene. Germline assignment: CDR1 SGDLS and CDR2 YYNGEE. The CDR3 totals 12 residues. The V and J ends lost 3 bases and 4 bases respectively, with 5 bases between them. CDR3 sequence: CASSASYNEQFF. CDR3 coding DNA: TGTGCCAGCAGCGCCAGTTACAATGAGCAGTTCTTC.

CDR3 in amino acids: CASSVGVPGTDTQYF. The CDR3 coding sequence is TGTGCCAGCAGCGTAGGTGTCCCGGGGACAGATACGCAGTATTTT. The chain recombines TRBV9 with TRBJ2-3, with TRBD2 as a possible D gene (5 bases). The V gene's germline CDR1 is SGDLS and CDR2 YYNGEE. The CDR3 sequence is 15 residues long. V was shortened by 0 bases and J by 3 bases, with 11 bases between the two germline ends.

V gene TRBV19 combines with J gene TRBJ1-4; D unclear. The V and J ends lost 4 bases and 8 bases respectively, with 14 bases between them. Germline lookup yields CDR1 LNHDA and CDR2 SQIVND (reference sequence). This CDR3 contains 14 residues. The CDR3 sequence: CASSTASTPEKLFF. The CDR3 DNA follows: TGTGCCAGTAGTACCGCCAGTACCCCCGAAAAACTGTTTTTT.

The gene calls are TRBV25-1 and TRBJ1-5; TRBD1 might be the D (6 bases). Trimming took off 8 bases at V and 0 bases at J, with 11 bases between the two ends. Germline V gene data show CDR1 as MGHDK and CDR2 as SYGVNS. This CDR3 is 14 amino acids long. CDR3 in DNA: TGTGCCAGCGGACAGCCTAATAGCAATCAGCCCCAGCATTTT. Translation: CASGQPNSNQPQHF.

This clone was seen just once. The chain carries TRBV27 and TRBJ1-1; 10 nucleotides match TRBD1. J was trimmed by 8 bases and V by 5 bases; bases with no gene match: 8. Germline lookup yields CDR1 MNHEY and CDR2 SMNVEV (reference sequence). CDR3 length: 14 residues. The CDR3 DNA sequence: TGTGCCAGCAGTCGGGGACAGGGGACTCAAGAAGCTTTCTTT. Translation gives CASSRGQGTQEAFF.

The V and J genes are TRBV30 and TRBJ1-1, with D unclear. The CDR3 spans 13 residues. The germline gives CDR1 GTSNPN, CDR2 SVGIG (reference sequence). V was trimmed by 3 bases and J by 0 bases, leaving 8 bases between them. The CDR3 loop reads CAWSFTVNTEAFF. The CDR3, as DNA: TGTGCCTGGAGCTTTACGGTGAACACTGAAGCTTTCTTT. Full variable domain (remainder filled in from reference TRBV30 and TRBJ1-1): SQTIHQWPATLVQPVGSPLSLECTVEGTSNPNLYWYRQAAGRGLQLLFYSVGIGQISSEVPQNLSASRPQDRQFILSSKKLLLSDSGFYLCAWSFTVNTEAFFGQGTRLTVV.

This clone was picked up a small number of times. V is TRBV5-6 and J is TRBJ1-2; 7 bases agree with TRBD1. Germline V gene data show CDR1 as SGHDT and CDR2 as YYEEEE. The CDR3 runs to 15 residues. The J segment lost 3 bases and the V segment lost 3 bases, leaving 8 bases of the junction unmatched. The DNA for the CDR3 is TGTGCCAGCAGCTCGGAGGGGGCCGCCTACTATGGCTACACCTTC. Its protein product is CASSSEGAAYYGYTF.

The rearrangement links TRBV19 to TRBJ1-1; possible D gene TRBD1, 6 bases. CDR1 is LNHDA, CDR2 SQIVND, per germline (reference sequence). This CDR3 region has 14 residues. Trimming removed 6 bases from V and 7 bases from J, with 18 bases in between. As DNA, the CDR3 is TGTGCCAGTAGAGGAAAGGACAGTAGTCGTGAAGCTTTCTTT. It is translated as CASRGKDSSREAFF.